What follows is one T cell receptor (beta chain) and its context. This clonotype occurred a few times. Its cognate antigen has yet to be identified. There are no base qualities to consult, and no much larger clone falls within one base. Based on the germline V gene, the CDR1 and CDR2 sequences are SGDLS and YYNGEE. Trimming takes 7 bases from V and 5 bases from J, and the germline ends sit 13 bases apart. Including the terminal cysteine and phenylalanine, the CDR3 comprises 13 residues. This entry keeps only the CDR3 DNA: 39 bases, framed from base 1. The library was prepared using RACE. Instrument on record: NextSeq 500. During library preparation, unique molecular identifiers were attached to individual cDNA molecules so that TCRs could be counted in a quantitative, reproducible way. Both TCR alpha and TCR beta chains were sequenced from each blood RNA sample. In the authors' own workflow: Samples had a median of about 96,000 TCRs, with a range from roughly 23,224 to 750,000. The Decombinator software suite was used to annotate the V, J and CDR3 of the TCR reads. For the PS versus PT1 abundance plots, all samples were subsampled to the same number of TCRs (28,000). Expanded TCRs were defined as absent before sensitization and observed at least eight times at the 2-week time point. TCRdb reran the public reads through fastp at Q25 and MiXCR, keeping productive beta chains. Each CDR3 protein appears once, grouped with its most common genes and DNA. The V and J calls follow TCRdb's processing rather than the paper's. The sample contains approximately 120,000 distinct CDR3 sequences, 9.2% of them found a single time. 3.1% of the sample comes from the top ten.

This sample stems from a study of human T cells and chemical hapten exposure (dated by TCRdb to the early 2020s). Some background on the complete study: For sensitization, 2% DPC in acetone was applied to a roughly 2 cm by roughly 2 cm area of upper inner arm skin. Throughout the roughly 25-week study period, patients were also given weekly therapeutic DPC doses on the scalp. Patch testing was done on the upper back using Finn chambers containing 0.01% DPC, and results were scored after 6 days according to International Contact Dermatitis Research Group standards. Alopecia areata with under or over 50% scalp involvement, alopecia totalis and alopecia universalis were represented in the patient cohort, which was mostly female. Libraries were pooled for sequencing, and variation in per-sample TCR yields was attributed mainly to small differences in library volumes within the pool. Peripheral blood TCR repertoire changes were tracked in vivo in alopecia patients during primary and secondary sensitization to the hapten diphenylcyclopropenone (DPC). Blood samples were taken from patients before sensitization (week 0) and at 2, 6 and about 24 weeks after DPC sensitization. Twenty-nine alopecia patients provided blood for TCR sequencing at one to four time points (pre-sensitization, 2, 6 and 24 weeks). The paper as a whole reports these results and caveats: Alopecia, a presumed autoimmune disease, was present in all patients, so the immune response of the patients might differ from that of healthy individuals. The number of TCRs above 1 in 1000 frequency did not change with DPC sensitization; there was no evidence of global repertoire structure alterations. The number of PT1 expanded TCRs positively correlated with patch test score, significant at thresholds 8, 16 and 32 but not 4. After repeated subsampling, the strength of the expansion versus patch-test correlation and the threshold at which it became significant changed. Expanded TCRs formed significantly more large CDR3 similarity clusters than pre-sensitization or healthy control sets, consistent with antigen-driven responses.

According to the study, the label for this sample's time point signals: patch test 2, 6 weeks after DPC sensitization. What the treatment or condition label conveys for this sample: therapeutic diphenylcyclopropenone sensitization with weekly scalp DPC. At each patch-test visit, blood was drawn before the patch test was applied. Patients were eligible if aged 18 to 70, diagnosed with alopecia and judged suitable for DPC therapy, and pregnant patients were excluded. Total RNA was extracted from unfractionated whole blood that had been collected in Tempus Blood RNA tubes. The sample consisted of whole blood, taken in connection with sensitization to the hapten diphenylcyclopropenone (DPC). This TCR was sampled from a woman between 40 and 55 years old with alopecia areata. Some clones in this sample may be carry-over from other donors' samples. The V and J genes are TRBV9 and TRBJ2-1; the D gene is possibly TRBD2, with 6 bases matching. The DNA reads TGTGCCAGCGGGCAGGGAGGCCACAATGAGCAGTTCTTC. This sequence encodes CASGQGGHNEQFF.